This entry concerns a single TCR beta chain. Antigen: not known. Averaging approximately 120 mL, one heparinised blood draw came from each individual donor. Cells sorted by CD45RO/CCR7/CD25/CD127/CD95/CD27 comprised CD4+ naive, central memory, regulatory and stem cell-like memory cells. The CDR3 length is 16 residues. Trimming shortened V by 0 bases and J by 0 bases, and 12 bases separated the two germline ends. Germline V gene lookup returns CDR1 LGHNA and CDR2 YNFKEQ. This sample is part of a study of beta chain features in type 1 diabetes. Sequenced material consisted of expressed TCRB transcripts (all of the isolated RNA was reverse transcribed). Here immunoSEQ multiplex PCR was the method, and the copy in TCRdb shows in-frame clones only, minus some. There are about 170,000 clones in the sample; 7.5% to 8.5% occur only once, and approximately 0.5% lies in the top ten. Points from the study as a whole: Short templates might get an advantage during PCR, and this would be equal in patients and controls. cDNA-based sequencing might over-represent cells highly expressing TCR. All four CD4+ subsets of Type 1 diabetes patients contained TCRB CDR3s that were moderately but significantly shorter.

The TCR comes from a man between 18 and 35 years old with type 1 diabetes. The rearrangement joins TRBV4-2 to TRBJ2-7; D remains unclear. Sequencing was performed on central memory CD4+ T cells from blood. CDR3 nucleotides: TGTGCCAGCAGCCAAGATCGTACAGTGAGCTCCTACGAGCAGTACTTC. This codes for CASSQDRTVSSYEQYF.